This is a list of T cell receptor beta chains from one sample in a study of cytomegalovirus exposure and HLA in healthy donors. Measured with immunoSEQ multiplex PCR; TCRdb has only the in-frame clones, and not every one. Here the sample spans about 150,000 clones, more than 60% being singletons. The material sequenced was PBMCs. Receptor source: a woman between 35 and 50 years old in good health and CMV-seronegative. Each CDR3 is given with its conserved first and last residue. The D gene is left open where the match is weak. A clone size is listed for some rows: how often the clone was seen (once, few, many), or a class if it is expanded.

j_gene	d_gene	len	v_gene	abundance	CDR3aa	CDR3nt
TRBJ1-5	.	13	TRBV27	.	CASSQNRAQPQHF	TGTGCCAGCAGCCAAAACAGGGCTCAGCCCCAGCATTTT
TRBJ1-5	.	18	TRBV6-4	few	CAIFLLRGRNDSNQPQHF	TGTGCCATCTTCTTACTCAGGGGAAGGAATGATAGCAATCAGCCCCAGCATTTT
TRBJ1-6	.	15	TRBV7-9	.	CASSPQGLHNSPLHF	TGTGCCAGCAGCCCCCAGGGACTGCATAATTCACCCCTCCACTTT
TRBJ2-7	.	15	TRBV27	once	CASSLYPRGPYEQYF	TGTGCCAGCAGTTTATACCCCCGTGGGCCCTACGAGCAGTACTTC
TRBJ2-5	TRBD1	12	TRBV7-9	once	CSSSFEDRGSDF	TGTTCCAGCAGTTTCGAAGACAGGGGATCGGACTTC
TRBJ2-3	.	12	TRBV7-6	few	CASSRGTDTQYF	TGTGCCAGCAGCCGTGGCACAGATACGCAGTATTTT
TRBJ2-1	.	12	TRBV19	.	CASTSYGDEQFF	TGTGCCAGCACCAGTTACGGGGATGAGCAGTTCTTC
TRBJ1-4	TRBD1	16	TRBV28	.	CASRTGGASGNEKLFF	TGTGCCAGCAGGACAGGGGGAGCTTCTGGTAATGAAAAACTGTTTTTT
TRBJ2-3	TRBD1	16	TRBV6-6	once	CASRAGTGGTTDTQYF	TGTGCCAGCAGGGCCGGGACAGGGGGCACTACAGATACGCAGTATTTT
TRBJ1-5	.	14	TRBV27	.	CASSFQNSNQPQHF	TGTGCCAGCAGCTTCCAGAATAGCAATCAGCCCCAGCATTTT
TRBJ2-7	TRBD2	13	TRBV25-1	.	CASGLAGTYEQYF	TGTGCCAGTGGACTAGCGGGAACCTACGAGCAGTACTTC
TRBJ2-2	.	16	TRBV2	.	CASSAEGTGNTGELFF	TGTGCCAGCAGTGCGGAAGGGACTGGGAACACCGGGGAGCTGTTTTTT
TRBJ1-2	.	14	TRBV5-1	.	CASSPGLLNYGYTF	TGCGCCAGCAGCCCCGGACTCCTAAACTATGGCTACACCTTC
TRBJ2-1	TRBD2	15	TRBV6-1	.	CASSETSGDYNEQFF	TGTGCCAGCAGTGAGACTAGCGGGGACTACAATGAGCAGTTCTTC
TRBJ2-5	.	15	TRBV7-9	.	CASSLVWTDGETQYF	TGTGCCAGCAGCTTAGTATGGACAGACGGAGAGACCCAGTACTTC
TRBJ1-2	.	13	TRBV2	.	CASRAGILYGYTF	TGTGCCAGCAGGGCAGGGATCCTCTATGGCTACACCTTC
TRBJ2-1	TRBD2	15	TRBV11-2	.	CASSPLAGSGNEQFF	TGTGCCAGCAGCCCACTAGCGGGATCTGGGAATGAGCAGTTCTTC
TRBJ1-2	TRBD1	13	TRBV6-6	.	CASSPDRVYGYTF	TGTGCCAGCAGCCCAGACAGGGTCTATGGCTACACCTTC
TRBJ1-1	TRBD1	17	TRBV2	.	CASSELGTAQANTEAFF	TGTGCCAGCAGTGAATTGGGGACAGCGCAGGCGAACACTGAAGCTTTCTTT
TRBJ1-1	.	15	TRBV6-1	.	CASSRGGNVVAEAFF	TGTGCCAGCAGTCGGGGGGGCAATGTGGTAGCTGAAGCTTTCTTT
TRBJ2-7	.	12	TRBV2	.	CASSQSPYEQYF	TGTGCCAGCAGCCAGTCCCCCTACGAGCAGTACTTC
TRBJ1-2	TRBD1	15	TRBV28	.	CASSPGTGGLYGYTF	TGTGCCAGCAGTCCCGGGACAGGGGGCCTATATGGCTACACCTTC
TRBJ1-2	.	15	TRBV9	few	CASSARGRSNYGYTF	TGTGCCAGCAGCGCCCGAGGGAGGTCCAACTATGGCTACACCTTC
TRBJ2-3	.	17	TRBV5-4	.	CASSPPPRPGGTDTQYF	TGTGCCAGCAGCCCCCCCCCGCGACCCGGGGGCACAGATACGCAGTATTTT
TRBJ2-1	TRBD2	15	TRBV7-9	once	CASSLIQRGGNEQFF	TGTGCCAGCAGCTTAATCCAGCGGGGGGGTAATGAGCAGTTCTTC
TRBJ1-4	.	15	TRBV7-2	.	CASSLALGHGEKLFF	TGTGCCAGCAGCTTAGCGCTGGGACACGGTGAAAAACTGTTTTTT
TRBJ1-5	TRBD1	15	TRBV5-6	.	CASSRDRGSNQPQHF	TGTGCCAGCAGCCGCGACAGGGGAAGCAATCAGCCCCAGCATTTT
TRBJ2-7	.	16	TRBV5-1	.	CASSSTPSGYSYEQYF	TGCGCCAGCAGTTCCACGCCCAGCGGGTACTCCTACGAGCAGTACTTC
TRBJ2-1	TRBD2	16	TRBV7-8	.	CASSYRTSGRANEQFF	TGTGCCAGCAGCTACCGAACTAGCGGGAGGGCCAATGAGCAGTTCTTC
TRBJ1-1	.	16	TRBV11-3	.	CASSLDLAGASTEAFF	TGTGCCAGCAGCTTAGATCTGGCAGGGGCGTCGACTGAAGCTTTCTTT
TRBJ1-6	.	13	TRBV19	few	CASRSGMNSPLHF	TGTGCCAGCCGGTCGGGGATGAATTCACCCCTCCACTTT
TRBJ2-7	TRBD1	14	TRBV5-1	.	CASSQTGGAGEQYF	TGCGCCAGCAGCCAGACAGGGGGCGCGGGTGAGCAGTACTTC
TRBJ2-1	TRBD1	15	TRBV27	.	CASSLRTGYGNEQFF	TGTGCCAGCAGTTTACGGACAGGTTACGGTAATGAGCAGTTCTTC
TRBJ1-2	TRBD1	14	TRBV12-5	.	CASGDTGAGYGYTF	TGTGCTAGTGGTGACACAGGGGCTGGTTATGGCTACACCTTC
TRBJ2-7	TRBD2	16	TRBV5-6	few	CASSLVASGRTLEQYF	TGTGCCAGCAGCTTGGTGGCTAGCGGGAGGACCCTAGAGCAGTACTTC
TRBJ1-4	.	15	TRBV5-4	once	CASSLAGGFNEKLFF	TGTGCCAGCAGCTTGGCTGGGGGGTTCAATGAAAAACTGTTTTTT
TRBJ2-4	TRBD1	13	TRBV5-1	.	CASSFGTEDIQYF	TGCGCCAGCAGCTTCGGGACAGAGGACATTCAGTACTTC
TRBJ1-6	.	15	TRBV10-3	few	CAISSGGGNNSPLHF	TGTGCCATCAGTTCTGGGGGGGGAAATAATTCACCCCTCCACTTT
TRBJ1-1	.	14	TRBV4-1	few	CASSQMGPGLRAFF	TGCGCCAGCAGCCAAATGGGACCGGGACTGAGAGCTTTCTTT
TRBJ2-7	TRBD1	13	TRBV7-9	.	CASSLDRVYEQYF	TGTGCCAGCAGCTTGGACAGGGTCTACGAGCAGTACTTC
TRBJ2-3	TRBD1	15	TRBV19	.	CASSPTGPSPDTQYF	TGTGCCAGTAGTCCGACAGGGCCCAGCCCAGATACGCAGTATTTT
TRBJ1-5	.	16	TRBV2	.	CASSVGLAGSNQPQHF	TGTGCCAGCAGTGTAGGGTTAGCGGGGTCTAATCAGCCCCAGCATTTT
TRBJ2-1	.	13	TRBV6-5	.	CASSYHFNNEQFF	TGTGCCAGCAGTTATCACTTTAACAATGAGCAGTTCTTC
TRBJ1-5	TRBD1	15	TRBV6-1	.	CASTRRQGLGQPQHF	TGTGCCAGCACTAGACGACAGGGTCTCGGACAGCCCCAGCATTTT
TRBJ1-2	TRBD1	17	TRBV5-1	.	CASSYPEAGGSGYGYTF	TGCGCCAGCAGCTACCCCGAGGCAGGGGGCTCCGGCTATGGCTACACCTTC
TRBJ2-5	.	12	TRBV10-3	.	CAISQQGETQYF	TGTGCCATCAGCCAGCAGGGGGAGACCCAGTACTTC
TRBJ2-5	TRBD1	14	TRBV30	.	CAWSRDRGGETQYF	TGTGCCTGGAGCCGGGACAGGGGAGGAGAGACCCAGTACTTC
TRBJ2-3	.	14	TRBV6-5	.	CASSYSTSTDTQYF	TGTGCCAGCAGTTACTCGACTAGCACAGATACGCAGTATTTT
TRBJ2-3	.	15	TRBV5-1	once	CASSLKGGSGGTQYF	TGCGCCAGCAGCTTAAAGGGTGGGAGCGGTGGTACGCAGTATTTT
TRBJ2-7	TRBD1	16	TRBV2	once	CASTTAGTGDQYEQYF	TGTGCCAGCACCACAGCCGGGACAGGGGACCAATACGAGCAGTACTTC